Listed below are T cell receptor beta chains from one sample, sequenced in a study of human T cells and chemical hapten exposure. TCRdb re-called the RACE reads through MiXCR, storing one row per CDR3 protein. The sample lists 80,000 to 100,000 distinct CDR3 sequences, roughly 11% occurring once. The source was whole blood, collected in connection with sensitization to the hapten diphenylcyclopropenone (DPC). These TCRs come from a woman aged 25 to 39 with alopecia areata. Some clones in this sample may be carry-over from other donors' samples. CDR3s include the opening cysteine and the closing phenylalanine or tryptophan. Fields, in order: clone size, D gene, V gene, J gene, CDR3 protein, CDR3 DNA. A D gene is named only where the DNA matches it firmly. Clone size is given for some rows only: seen once, a few or many times, or a class if the clone is expanded.

few	NA	TRBV10-3	TRBJ1-5	CAISESSGRVEQPQHF	TGTGCCATCAGTGAGTCGTCCGGGAGGGTCGAACAGCCCCAGCATTTT
many	TRBD1	TRBV4-2	TRBJ2-5	CASSRAQQTGQETQYF	TGTGCCAGCAGCCGAGCACAGCAGACAGGGCAAGAGACCCAGTACTTC
NA	TRBD1	TRBV6-2/TRBV6-3	TRBJ2-5	CASSLNRGRQETQYF	TGTGCCAGCAGCTTGAACAGGGGCCGCCAAGAGACCCAGTACTTC
few	TRBD1	TRBV5-1	TRBJ2-1	CVSSLVGQGFKNEQFF	TGCGTCAGCAGCTTGGTAGGACAGGGTTTCAAAAATGAGCAGTTCTTC
few	NA	TRBV4-2	TRBJ1-2	CASSQEISSNYGYTF	TGTGCCAGCAGCCAAGAGATCAGTTCTAACTATGGCTACACCTTC
many	TRBD2	TRBV5-5	TRBJ2-5	CASSSKRERGETQYF	TGTGCCAGCAGCTCGAAGCGGGAGAGGGGTGAGACCCAGTACTTC
many	NA	TRBV5-1	TRBJ2-1	CASGPGLAYNEQFF	TGCGCCAGCGGCCCGGGACTTGCATACAATGAGCAGTTCTTC
NA	TRBD1	TRBV11-2	TRBJ1-1	CASTYRDRNTEAFF	TGTGCCAGCACCTACCGGGACAGGAACACTGAAGCTTTCTTT
NA	TRBD2	TRBV9	TRBJ2-1	CASSPSGKPEQFF	TGTGCCAGCAGCCCTAGCGGGAAGCCTGAGCAGTTCTTC
NA	NA	TRBV3-1	TRBJ1-3	CASSQEVYSGNTIYF	TGTGCCAGCAGCCAAGAGGTCTACTCTGGAAACACCATATATTTT
many	NA	TRBV18	TRBJ1-5	CASSPAGGGNQPQHF	TGTGCCAGCTCACCAGCCGGGGGCGGAAATCAGCCCCAGCATTTT
NA	NA	TRBV6-5	TRBJ2-5	CASSYPDGTQYF	TGTGCCAGCAGTTACCCCGACGGGACCCAGTACTTC
few	NA	TRBV27	TRBJ1-1	CASSLGQSTEAFF	TGTGCCAGCAGTTTAGGACAGAGCACTGAAGCTTTCTTT
many	TRBD1	TRBV6-5	TRBJ1-1	CASSLQTGQNTEAFF	TGTGCCAGCAGTCTACAGACAGGGCAGAACACTGAAGCTTTCTTT
NA	NA	TRBV6-1	TRBJ1-3	CASSEAHGGSSGNTIYF	TGTGCCAGCAGTGAAGCGCATGGAGGAAGCTCTGGAAACACCATATATTTT
many	NA	TRBV4-2	TRBJ1-4	CASSQSHEKLFF	TGTGCCAGCAGCCAAAGTCATGAAAAACTGTTTTTT
few	NA	TRBV27	TRBJ2-1	CASSGLYNEQFF	TGTGCCAGCTCGGGGCTATACAATGAGCAGTTCTTC
many	NA	TRBV2	TRBJ2-1	CASSGDSYNEQFF	TGTGCCAGTTCGGGTGACTCCTACAATGAGCAGTTCTTC
many	NA	TRBV3-1	TRBJ1-5	CASSQDNLAQPQHF	TGTGCCAGCAGCCAAGATAATTTGGCTCAGCCCCAGCATTTT
few	NA	TRBV29-1	TRBJ1-6	CSVGWDLNSPLHF	TGCAGCGTTGGTTGGGACCTTAATTCACCCCTCCACTTT